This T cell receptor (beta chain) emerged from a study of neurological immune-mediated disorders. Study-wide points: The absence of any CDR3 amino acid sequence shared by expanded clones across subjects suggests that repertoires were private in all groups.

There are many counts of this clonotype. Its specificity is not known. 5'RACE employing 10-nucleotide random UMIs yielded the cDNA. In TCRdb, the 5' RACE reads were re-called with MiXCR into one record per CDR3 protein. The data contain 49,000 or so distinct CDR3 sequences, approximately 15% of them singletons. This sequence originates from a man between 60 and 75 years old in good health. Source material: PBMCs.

Here the CDR3 DNA reads TGCAGCGTCACCCCTACAGGGGGAGGCTACGAGCAGTACTTC. Encoded protein: CSVTPTGGGYEQYF. V usage is TRBV29-1 and J usage is TRBJ2-7, with TRBD1 identical over 8 bases. V gave up 6 bases and J gave up 3 bases; unmatched junction bases: 10. This CDR3 has 14 amino acids. Germline loops: CDR1 SQVTM, CDR2 ANQGSEA.